The rows below give T cell receptor beta chains drawn from one sample of a study of T cells in Graves' hyperthyroidism and ophthalmopathy. MiXCR, run by TCRdb on the multiplex PCR reads, gives a single entry per CDR3 protein. The sample carries 480,000 or so distinct CDR3 sequences, about 45% recorded once. The sequencing sample was made of peripheral blood or thyroid tissue (not recorded which). The receptors were gathered from an adult woman with Graves' disease, either hyperthyroidism or ophthalmopathy (not recorded which). Each CDR3 is given with its conserved first and last residue. Each record gives: V gene, CDR3 protein.

V gene: TRBV20-1
CDR3 protein: CSARFVLAGLNQETQYF

V gene: TRBV5-4
CDR3 protein: CASSLLAASREQYF

V gene: TRBV7-2
CDR3 protein: CASSPVWWNTEAFF

V gene: TRBV29-1
CDR3 protein: CSVEGTFGSTEAFF

V gene: TRBV10-3
CDR3 protein: CAISGTSGRGVSYEQYF

V gene: TRBV7-9
CDR3 protein: CASSLGGQGWDQPQHF

V gene: TRBV2
CDR3 protein: CASSEVPRTGIVVFF

V gene: TRBV6-6
CDR3 protein: CASSYAPNYGYTF

V gene: TRBV9
CDR3 protein: CASSSPGLAGEDEQYF

V gene: TRBV20-1
CDR3 protein: CSARRTGTETQYF

V gene: TRBV10-3
CDR3 protein: CAIPEGWTNTEAFF

V gene: TRBV2
CDR3 protein: CASSGGSYEQYF

V gene: TRBV20-1
CDR3 protein: CSALGLAGQLQETQYF

V gene: TRBV2
CDR3 protein: CASSVGQGANTGELFF

V gene: TRBV20-1
CDR3 protein: CSATQVRLPNTEAFF

V gene: TRBV20-1
CDR3 protein: CSAIPIAGGRETQYF

V gene: TRBV15
CDR3 protein: CAASSEAWWGYEQYF

V gene: TRBV19
CDR3 protein: CASSIGGVGGNTEAFF

V gene: TRBV7-9
CDR3 protein: CASSAGLLGGNQPQHF

V gene: TRBV9
CDR3 protein: CASRIGRWGYTF

V gene: TRBV5-6
CDR3 protein: CASSLTGVEETQYF

V gene: TRBV9
CDR3 protein: CASSVGTGSTEAFF

V gene: TRBV19
CDR3 protein: CASKMLGSGANVLTF

V gene: TRBV20-1
CDR3 protein: CSAPPGYQETQYF

V gene: TRBV25-1
CDR3 protein: CASSELGQETQYF

V gene: TRBV9
CDR3 protein: CASSPGANYGYTF

V gene: TRBV16
CDR3 protein: CASSPNIQSNTEAFF

V gene: TRBV7-2
CDR3 protein: CASSLERSRADTQYF

V gene: TRBV15
CDR3 protein: CATSRERGNYEQYF

V gene: TRBV10-3
CDR3 protein: CAISELGRRTEAFF